The 21 T cell receptor beta chains given below trace back to one sample, sequenced in a study of CD8 T cells in Susac syndrome (dated by TCRdb to about 2019). Libraries were prepared through the immunoSEQ multiplex PCR assay. RNA was extracted using the RNeasy kit, and roughly 0.45 to 1 ug of the RNA was reverse transcribed with random hexamers. TCRdb reprocessing: public reads trimmed at Q25 with fastp, clones called with MiXCR, in-frame beta chains kept. Rows are combined by CDR3 protein, so each entry shows the most common genes and DNA. Present in this sample are around 160,000 distinct CDR3 sequences, roughly 93% of which were seen just once. Jointly, the top ten make up just over 0.13% of the sample. Sequences were obtained from CD4+ T cells from PBMCs. All receptors derive from a human donor in good health.

The rearrangement links TRBV29-1 to TRBJ2-2; maybe TRBD1 (5 bases). Germline values: CDR1 SQVTM, CDR2 ANQGSEA. The CDR3 has 13 amino acids. The V end was cut by 7 bases, the J end by 7 bases, with 16 bases between. The CDR3 bases are TGCAGCGCGTCGGACATTAACGGCGGGGAGCTGTTTTTT. Residues: CSASDINGGELFF.

The J gene is TRBJ2-2, the V gene TRBV4-1, with TRBD1 matching 10 bases. This CDR3 comprises 17 residues. V lost 3 bases and J lost 5; bases outside the gene matches: 9. Germline V gives CDR1 MGHRA, CDR2 YSYEKL. CDR3 DNA: TGCGCCAGCAGCCAGGCCCCCGGGACAGGGGTGACCGGGGAGCTGTTTTTT. Protein product: CASSQAPGTGVTGELFF.

The rearrangement uses TRBV3-1 and TRBJ2-7; the match to TRBD1 covers 7 bases. CDR3 length: 14 amino acids. Per germline, CDR1 LGHDT and CDR2 YNNKEL (reference sequence). With 7 bases clipped from V and 0 bases from J, the junction kept 6 bases outside the gene matches. The CDR3 DNA reads as TGTGCCAGCACCCCAAGGGACAGCTCCTACGAGCAGTACTTC. Protein sequence: CASTPRDSSYEQYF.

The rearrangement joins TRBV28 to TRBJ2-7, with D tentatively TRBD2 (6 bases). The CDR3 consists of 16 residues. In germline, CDR1 is MDHEN, CDR2 SYDVKM. V was shortened by 10 bases and J by 1 base, with 23 bases between the two germline ends. CDR3: CATTRARLGESYEQYF. For the CDR3, the DNA is TGTGCCACCACAAGAGCCAGACTAGGGGAGTCCTACGAGCAGTACTTC.

The chain has TRBV12-3 or TRBV12-4 and TRBJ1-2; D is undetermined. The CDR3 has 12 residues. Deletions cut 3 bases from V and 3 bases from J, with 5 bases between. The CDR3 sequence: CASSFEDYGYTF. CDR3 coding DNA: TGTGCCAGCAGTTTTGAGGACTATGGCTACACCTTC.

This clonotype was detected once. The chain couples TRBV10-3 to TRBJ1-6, with D perhaps matching TRBD1 (5 bases). The CDR3 has 15 amino acids. Germline CDR1 reads ENHRY; CDR2 reads SYGVKD. With 6 bases removed from V and 10 bases from J, the gap between germline ends came to 19 bases. Here the CDR3 DNA reads TGTGCCATCAGAGCGGGACTCTCGGCTGGGTCACCCCTCCACTTT. Translated: CAIRAGLSAGSPLHF.

This chain connects TRBV7-8 to TRBJ2-7; 14 nucleotides agree with TRBD2. J lost 0 bases, V lost 4 bases, and 8 bases had no gene match. This CDR3 region has 18 residues. Germline CDR1 SGHVS, CDR2 FQNEAQ. DNA for the CDR3: TGTGCCAGCAGCTCCCGGACTAGCGGGGGGTCGAGCTCCTACGAGCAGTACTTC. This gives the protein CASSSRTSGGSSSYEQYF. Supplemented by reference TRBV7-8 and TRBJ2-7, the full variable domain reads GAGVSQSPRYKVAKRGQDVALRCDPISGHVSLFWYQQALGQGPEFLTYFQNEAQLDKSGLPSDRFFAERPEGSVSTLKIQRTQQEDSAVYLCASSSRTSGGSSSYEQYFGPGTRLTVT.

V usage is TRBV27 and J usage is TRBJ1-5, with TRBD1 as a possible D gene (5 bases). The CDR3 runs to 13 residues. V lost 4 bases, J lost 6 bases, and 10 bases lay in between. Germline V CDR1 and CDR2: MNHEY, SMNVEV (reference sequence). Written as DNA, the CDR3 is TGTGCCAGCAGTTCCTCAGGGTTTCAGCCCCAGCATTTT. Encoded protein: CASSSSGFQPQHF.

The chain joins TRBV6-5 to TRBJ2-7; weak D call: TRBD2 (6 bases). CDR3 length: 15 amino acids. The germline V gene has CDR1 MNHEY and CDR2 SVGAGI. Trimming removed 2 bases from V and 3 bases from J, with 14 bases in between. CDR3 bases: TGTGCCAGCAGTTACGTGACCGGGACTGGCTACGAGCAGTACTTC. It translates to CASSYVTGTGYEQYF.

The CDR3 DNA sequence: TGCGCCAGCAGCGGGGGGACTACCGCTTCCTACAATGAGCAGTTCTTC. The encoded protein is CASSGGTTASYNEQFF. The J gene is TRBJ2-1, the V gene TRBV5-1, with TRBD2 matching over 7 bases. Germline trimming cut 4 bases from V and 1 base from J; bases unmatched to any gene: 8. CDR1 and CDR2 from the germline V gene are SGHRS and YFSETQ. This CDR3 spans 16 amino acids.

The chain links TRBV4-1 to TRBJ2-3; D is unclear. CDR1 and CDR2 (germline): MGHRA, YSYEKL. V was clipped by 5 bases and J by 2 bases, with 11 bases between them. This CDR3 spans 14 amino acids. The CDR3 is CASSARAYTDTQYF. Written as DNA, the CDR3 is TGCGCCAGCAGCGCCCGGGCCTACACAGATACGCAGTATTTT.

The chain links TRBV5-1 to TRBJ2-5; D unclear. The CDR3 has 14 amino acids. V gave up 0 bases and J gave up 4 bases, with 10 bases separating them. Looked up from germline, CDR1 is SGHRS and CDR2 is YFSETQ. This CDR3 is CASSLVGRLETQYF. Here the CDR3 DNA reads TGCGCCAGCAGCTTGGTCGGCCGGCTAGAGACCCAGTACTTC.

J is TRBJ2-3 and V is TRBV20-1; D gene unclear. Germline CDR1 is DFQATT and CDR2 is SNEGSKA (reference sequence). This CDR3 spans 10 amino acids. V was cut by 3 bases and J by 4 bases, with 2 bases left in between. CDR3 amino acids: CSARSDTQYF. CDR3 nucleotides: TGCAGTGCTAGGTCAGATACGCAGTATTTT.

The chain links TRBV30 to TRBJ1-2; no firm D call. This CDR3 contains 15 residues. The ends were cut back, 0 bases at V and 2 bases at J, with 13 bases in the middle. Per germline, CDR1 GTSNPN and CDR2 SVGIG (reference sequence). The CDR3 here is CAWSVRASLNYGYTF. The DNA of the CDR3 is TGTGCCTGGAGTGTAAGGGCCTCTTTAAACTATGGCTACACCTTC.

V gene TRBV7-9 combines with J gene TRBJ2-5; tentatively, D is TRBD1 or TRBD2 (5 bases each). Germline CDR1 SEHNR, CDR2 FQNEAQ (reference sequence). There are 15 residues in the CDR3. Trimming took off 3 bases at V and 5 bases at J, with 16 bases between the two ends. The CDR3 DNA reads TGTGCCAGCAGCTTCTCCGGGACGTTCGGGGAGACCCAGTACTTC. This sequence encodes CASSFSGTFGETQYF.

The chain carries TRBV4-1 and TRBJ1-6, with D hard to call. The germline CDR1 and CDR2 sequences are MGHRA and YSYEKL. There are 12 residues in the CDR3. V dropped 4 bases and J dropped 12 bases, with 10 bases sitting between them. CDR3 region: CASSPPFGPLHF. The CDR3 DNA reads as TGCGCCAGCAGCCCCCCATTTGGACCCCTCCACTTT.

The chain couples TRBV29-1 to TRBJ1-1, with D perhaps TRBD1 (6 bases). The CDR3 sequence is 14 residues long. V was trimmed by 6 bases and J by 4 bases, leaving 18 bases between them. Germline loops: CDR1 SQVTM, CDR2 ANQGSEA. The CDR3 sequence: CSVKTTGLTTEAFF. The CDR3 bases are TGCAGCGTGAAAACTACAGGGTTGACCACTGAAGCTTTCTTT.

The chain joins TRBV5-1 to TRBJ1-4; no definite D call. V was cut by 4 bases and J by 4 bases, with 8 bases left in between. The CDR3 covers 13 residues. Germline values: CDR1 SGHRS, CDR2 YFSETQ. DNA for the CDR3: TGCGCCAGCAGCCCGGATGGTAATGAAAAACTGTTTTTT. Its translation is CASSPDGNEKLFF.

The J gene is TRBJ1-1, the V gene TRBV7-9, with unresolved D. Trimming cost V 3 bases and J 4 bases, with 6 bases left between them. Germline V gene sequence: CDR1 SEHNR, CDR2 FQNEAQ (reference sequence). The CDR3 has 12 amino acids. CDR3 in amino acids: CASSLRGTEAFF. DNA for the CDR3: TGTGCCAGCAGCTTGAGAGGCACTGAAGCTTTCTTT.

V is TRBV25-1 and J is TRBJ2-5; D may be TRBD2 (6 bases). The ends were cut back, 2 bases at V and 1 base at J, with 14 bases in the middle. The germline V gene encodes CDR1 MGHDK and CDR2 SYGVNS. The CDR3 extends over 16 amino acids. This CDR3 is CASSEPSGRGQETQYF. The CDR3 DNA is TGTGCCAGCAGTGAACCCTCCGGGCGGGGCCAAGAGACCCAGTACTTC.

V usage is TRBV7-2 and J usage is TRBJ2-3, with TRBD2 as a possible D gene (5 bases). V lost 5 bases to trimming and J lost 6 bases, with 15 bases between them. The CDR3 has 14 amino acids. CDR1 is SGHTA, CDR2 FQGNSA, per germline. In DNA form, the CDR3 reads TGTGCCAGCAGCCCACTGACTAACTCCGATACGCAGTATTTT. Its protein product is CASSPLTNSDTQYF.